This TCR beta chain is drawn from a study of T cells in Graves' hyperthyroidism and ophthalmopathy. Amplified TCR beta CDR3 regions derived from RNA transcripts. The HTBI primer set was used in a first-round RT-PCR of the TCR CDR3. TCRdb reprocessed the multiplex PCR reads with MiXCR, giving one entry per CDR3 protein. The data hold about 480,000 distinct CDR3 sequences, with about 20% observed a single time. Out of 10 ml of fresh peripheral blood came the PBMCs. Germline V CDR1 and CDR2: LGHNA, YSLEER. The CDR3 is made up of 15 amino acids. V shed 2 bases and J shed 4 bases, with 15 bases lying between them.

The receptor was derived from a woman aged 70-85 years with Graves' ophthalmopathy. The chain has TRBV4-3 and TRBJ2-7; D uncertain. Sequenced input: blood. Here the CDR3 reads CASSQLSESGYEQYF. In DNA form, the CDR3 reads TGCGCCAGCAGCCAATTATCGGAGTCCGGGTACGAGCAGTACTTC.